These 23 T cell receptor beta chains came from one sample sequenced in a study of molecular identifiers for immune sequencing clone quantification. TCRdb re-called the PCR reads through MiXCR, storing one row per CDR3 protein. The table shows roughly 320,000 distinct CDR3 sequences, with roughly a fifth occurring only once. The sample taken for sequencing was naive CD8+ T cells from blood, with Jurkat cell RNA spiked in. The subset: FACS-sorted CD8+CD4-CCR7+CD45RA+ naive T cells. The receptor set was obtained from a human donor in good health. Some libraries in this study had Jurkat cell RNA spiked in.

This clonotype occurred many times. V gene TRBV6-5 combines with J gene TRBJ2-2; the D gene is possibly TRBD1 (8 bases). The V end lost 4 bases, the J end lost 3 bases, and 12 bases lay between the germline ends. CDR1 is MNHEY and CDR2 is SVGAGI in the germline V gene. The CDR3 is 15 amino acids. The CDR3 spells CASSSTGGDTGELFF. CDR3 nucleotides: TGTGCCAGCAGTTCCACAGGGGGGGACACCGGGGAGCTGTTTTTT.

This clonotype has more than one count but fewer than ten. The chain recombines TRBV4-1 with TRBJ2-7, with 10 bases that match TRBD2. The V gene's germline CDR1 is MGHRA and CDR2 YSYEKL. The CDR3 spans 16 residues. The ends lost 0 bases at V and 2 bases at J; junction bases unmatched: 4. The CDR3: CASSQDLAGVAYEQYF. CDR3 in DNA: TGCGCCAGCAGCCAAGATCTAGCGGGGGTAGCCTACGAGCAGTACTTC.

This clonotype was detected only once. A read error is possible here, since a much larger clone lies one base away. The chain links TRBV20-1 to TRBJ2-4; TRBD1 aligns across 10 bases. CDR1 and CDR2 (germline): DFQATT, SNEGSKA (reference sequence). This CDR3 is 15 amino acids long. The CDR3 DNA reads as TGCGGTGCTAGAGGGACAGGGGCTAGCAAAAACATTCAGTACTTC. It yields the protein CGARGTGASKNIQYF.

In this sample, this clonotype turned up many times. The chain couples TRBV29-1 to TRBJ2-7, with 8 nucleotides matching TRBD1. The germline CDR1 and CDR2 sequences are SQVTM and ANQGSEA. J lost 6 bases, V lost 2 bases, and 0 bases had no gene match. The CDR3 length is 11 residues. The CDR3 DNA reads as TGCAGCGTTGAACAGGGGGCCGAGCAGTACTTC. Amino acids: CSVEQGAEQYF.

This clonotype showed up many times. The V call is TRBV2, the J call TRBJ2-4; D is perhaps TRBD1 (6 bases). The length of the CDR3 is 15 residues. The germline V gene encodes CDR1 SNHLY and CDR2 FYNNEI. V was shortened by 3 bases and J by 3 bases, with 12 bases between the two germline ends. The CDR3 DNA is TGTGCCAGCAGTGAGAGTCGGACAGACAAAAACATTCAGTACTTC. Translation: CASSESRTDKNIQYF.

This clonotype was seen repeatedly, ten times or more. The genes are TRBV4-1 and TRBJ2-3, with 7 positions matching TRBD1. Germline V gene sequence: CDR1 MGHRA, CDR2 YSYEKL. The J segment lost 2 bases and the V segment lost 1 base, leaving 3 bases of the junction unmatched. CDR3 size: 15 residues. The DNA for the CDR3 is TGCGCCAGCAGCCAAGCGGGACAGTACACAGATACGCAGTATTTT. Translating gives CASSQAGQYTDTQYF.

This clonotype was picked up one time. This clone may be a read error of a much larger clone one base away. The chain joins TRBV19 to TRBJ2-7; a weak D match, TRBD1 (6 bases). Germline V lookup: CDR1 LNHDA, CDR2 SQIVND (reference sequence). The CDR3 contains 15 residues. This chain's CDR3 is CASSIAQGSSHEQYF. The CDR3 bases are TGTGCCAGTAGTATAGCCCAGGGGAGCTCCCACGAGCAGTACTTC.

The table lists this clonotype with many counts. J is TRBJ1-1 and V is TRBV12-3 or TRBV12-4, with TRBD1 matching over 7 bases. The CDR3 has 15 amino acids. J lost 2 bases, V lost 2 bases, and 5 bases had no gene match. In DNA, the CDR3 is TGTGCCAGCAGTTTATTTAGACAGGGTAACACTGAAGCTTTCTTT. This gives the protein CASSLFRQGNTEAFF.

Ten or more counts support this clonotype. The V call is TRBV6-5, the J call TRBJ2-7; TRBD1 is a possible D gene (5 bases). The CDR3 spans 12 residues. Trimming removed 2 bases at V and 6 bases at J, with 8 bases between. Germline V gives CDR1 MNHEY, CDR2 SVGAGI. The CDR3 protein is CASSYQGGEQYF. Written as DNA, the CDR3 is TGTGCCAGCAGTTACCAGGGCGGCGAGCAGTACTTC.

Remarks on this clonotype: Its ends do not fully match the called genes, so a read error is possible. The CDR3 loop is CASGPKTQGNYGHTF. CDR3 nucleotides: TGTGCTAGTGGTCCTAAAACACAGGGGAACTATGGCCACACCTTC. The chain combines TRBV12-5 with TRBJ1-2; 7 bases map to TRBD1. The CDR3 loop spans 15 amino acids. CDR1 is LGHNT and CDR2 is FRNRAP in the germline V gene.

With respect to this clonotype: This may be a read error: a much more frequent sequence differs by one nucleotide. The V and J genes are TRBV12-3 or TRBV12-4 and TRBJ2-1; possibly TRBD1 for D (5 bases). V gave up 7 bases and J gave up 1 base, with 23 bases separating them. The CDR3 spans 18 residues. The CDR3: CASNSSLVGPESYNEQFF. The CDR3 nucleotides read TGTGCCAGCAATTCCTCCTTGGTGGGGCCGGAATCCTACAATGAGCAGTTCTTC.

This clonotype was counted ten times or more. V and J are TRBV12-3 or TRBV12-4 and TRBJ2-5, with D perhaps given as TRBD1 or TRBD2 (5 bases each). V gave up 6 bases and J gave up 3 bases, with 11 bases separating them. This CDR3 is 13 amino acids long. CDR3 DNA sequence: TGTGCCAGCAGCTCCGGGACGGAAGAGACCCAGTACTTC. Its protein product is CASSSGTEETQYF.

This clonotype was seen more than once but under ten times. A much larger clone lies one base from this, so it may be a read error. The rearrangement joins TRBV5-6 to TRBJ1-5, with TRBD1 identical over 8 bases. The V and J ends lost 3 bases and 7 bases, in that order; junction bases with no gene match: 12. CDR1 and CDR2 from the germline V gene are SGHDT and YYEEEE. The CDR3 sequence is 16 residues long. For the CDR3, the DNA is TGTGCCAGCAGCTCGGCGACAGGGGTCGGGAAGCAGCCCCAGCATTTT. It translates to CASSSATGVGKQPQHF.

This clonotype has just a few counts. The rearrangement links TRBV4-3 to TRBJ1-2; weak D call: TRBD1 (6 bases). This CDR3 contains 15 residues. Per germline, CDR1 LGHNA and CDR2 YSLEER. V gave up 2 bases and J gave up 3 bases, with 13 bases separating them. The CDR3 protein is CASSQSTGLHYGYTF. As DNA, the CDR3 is TGCGCCAGCAGCCAAAGTACAGGGCTCCACTATGGCTACACCTTC.

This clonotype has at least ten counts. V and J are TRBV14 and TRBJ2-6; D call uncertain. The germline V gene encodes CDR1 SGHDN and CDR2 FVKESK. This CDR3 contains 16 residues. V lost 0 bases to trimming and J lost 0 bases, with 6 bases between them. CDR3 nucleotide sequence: TGTGCCAGCAGCCAAGATTGGCGCTCTGGGGCCAACGTCCTGACTTTC. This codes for CASSQDWRSGANVLTF.

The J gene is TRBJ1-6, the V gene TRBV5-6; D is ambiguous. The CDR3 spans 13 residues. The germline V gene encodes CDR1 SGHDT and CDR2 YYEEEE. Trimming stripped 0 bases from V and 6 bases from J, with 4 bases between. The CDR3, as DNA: TGTGCCAGCAGCTTGGGGCCTAATTCACCCCTCCACTTT. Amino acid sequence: CASSLGPNSPLHF.

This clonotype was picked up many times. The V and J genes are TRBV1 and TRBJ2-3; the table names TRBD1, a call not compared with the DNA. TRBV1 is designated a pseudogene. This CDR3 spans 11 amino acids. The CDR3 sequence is CTSSQDVPSEF. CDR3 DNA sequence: TGCACCAGCAGCCAAGACGTCCCCTCGGAGTTT.

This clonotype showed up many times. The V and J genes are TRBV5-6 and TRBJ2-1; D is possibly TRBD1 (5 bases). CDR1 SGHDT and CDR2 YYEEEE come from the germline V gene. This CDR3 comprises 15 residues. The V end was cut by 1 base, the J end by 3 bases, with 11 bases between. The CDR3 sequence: CASSLSQGFYNEQFF. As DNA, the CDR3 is TGTGCCAGCAGCTTGTCCCAGGGATTCTACAATGAGCAGTTCTTC.

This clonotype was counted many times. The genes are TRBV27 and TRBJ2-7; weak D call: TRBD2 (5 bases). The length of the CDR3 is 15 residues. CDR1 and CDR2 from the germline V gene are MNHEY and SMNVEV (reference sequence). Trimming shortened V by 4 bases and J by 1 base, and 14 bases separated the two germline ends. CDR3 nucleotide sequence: TGTGCCAGCAGTTCGGCCCCGCGGGTTTCCTACGAGCAGTACTTC. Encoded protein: CASSSAPRVSYEQYF.

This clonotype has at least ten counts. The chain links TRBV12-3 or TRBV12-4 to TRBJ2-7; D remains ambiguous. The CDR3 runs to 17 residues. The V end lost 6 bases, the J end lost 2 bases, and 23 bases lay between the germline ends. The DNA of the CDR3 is TGTGCCAGCAGCCCTATACCGTGGCGACACCTCACCTACGAGCAGTACTTC. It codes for CASSPIPWRHLTYEQYF.

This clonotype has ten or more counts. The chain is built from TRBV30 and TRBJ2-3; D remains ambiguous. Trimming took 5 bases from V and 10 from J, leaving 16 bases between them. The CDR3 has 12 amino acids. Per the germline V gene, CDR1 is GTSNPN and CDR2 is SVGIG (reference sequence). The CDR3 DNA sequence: TGTGCCTGGGGTCAGTCGGCCGCTTCGCAGTATTTT. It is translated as CAWGQSAASQYF. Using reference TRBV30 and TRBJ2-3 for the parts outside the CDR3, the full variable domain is SQTIHQWPATLVQPVGSPLSLECTVEGTSNPNLYWYRQAAGRGLQLLFYSVGIGQISSEVPQNLSASRPQDRQFILSSKKLLLSDSGFYLCAWGQSAASQYFGPGTRLTVL.

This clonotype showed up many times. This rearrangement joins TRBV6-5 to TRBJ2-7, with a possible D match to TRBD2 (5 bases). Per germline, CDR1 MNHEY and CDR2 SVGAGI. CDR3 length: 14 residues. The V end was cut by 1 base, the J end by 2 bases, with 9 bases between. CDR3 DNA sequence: TGTGCCAGCAGTTACTACGGAGGAGCCTACGAGCAGTACTTC. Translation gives CASSYYGGAYEQYF.

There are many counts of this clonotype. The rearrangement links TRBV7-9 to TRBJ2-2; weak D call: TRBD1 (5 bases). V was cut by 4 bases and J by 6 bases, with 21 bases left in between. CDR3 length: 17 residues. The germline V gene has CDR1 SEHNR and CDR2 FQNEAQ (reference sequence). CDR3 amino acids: CASSSTRKDKGPGELFF. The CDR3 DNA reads TGTGCCAGCAGCTCCACAAGAAAGGACAAGGGGCCCGGGGAGCTGTTTTTT.